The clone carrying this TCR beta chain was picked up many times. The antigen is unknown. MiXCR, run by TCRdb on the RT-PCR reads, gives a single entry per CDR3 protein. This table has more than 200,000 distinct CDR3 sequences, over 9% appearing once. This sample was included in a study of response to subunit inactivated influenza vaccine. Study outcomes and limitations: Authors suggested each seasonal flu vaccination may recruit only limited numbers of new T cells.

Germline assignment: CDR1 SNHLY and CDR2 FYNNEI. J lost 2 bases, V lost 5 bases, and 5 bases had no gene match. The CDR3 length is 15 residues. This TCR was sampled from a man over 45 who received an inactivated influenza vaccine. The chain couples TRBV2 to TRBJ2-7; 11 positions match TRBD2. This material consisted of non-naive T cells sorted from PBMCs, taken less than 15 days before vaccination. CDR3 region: CASSRLLAGAYEQYF. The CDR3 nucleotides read TGTGCCAGCAGTCGATTACTAGCGGGAGCCTACGAGCAGTACTTC.